Listed below are T cell receptor beta chains from one sample, sequenced in a study of blood T cell repertoires in COVID-19. Measured with immunoSEQ multiplex PCR; TCRdb has only the in-frame clones, and not every one. The data hold roughly 81,000 clones, with more than 70% observed a single time. Sequenced sample: peripheral blood. The receptors shown here come from a man older than 75 with active or convalescent COVID-19. Both conserved end residues are part of each CDR3. D genes are given only for firm matches. Expanded clones get a size class; other rows say once, few or many, or leave the size out.

NA,TRBJ1-5,NA,TRBV6-2/TRBV6-3,CASSRGDGISNQPQHF,TGTGCCAGCAGTCGGGGGGACGGTATCAGCAATCAGCCCCAGCATTTT
NA,TRBJ1-4,NA,TRBV10-3,CAIGEGLVEKLFF,TGTGCCATCGGGGAGGGGTTGGTTGAAAAACTGTTTTTT
NA,TRBJ2-7,TRBD2,TRBV7-2,CASSPGGVRSYEQYF,TGTGCCAGCAGCCCGGGGGGGGTCCGATCCTACGAGCAGTACTTC
NA,TRBJ1-3,NA,TRBV19,CASTIRGKGSGNTIYF,TGTGCCAGTACTATCAGGGGAAAAGGGTCTGGAAACACCATATATTTT
NA,TRBJ1-2,NA,TRBV19,CASSQELYGYTF,TGTGCCAGTAGCCAGGAACTCTATGGCTACACCTTC
NA,TRBJ2-1,NA,TRBV4-3,CASSQLKGAGPGGEQFF,TGCGCCAGCAGCCAACTAAAGGGGGCGGGGCCCGGGGGTGAGCAGTTCTTC
NA,TRBJ1-1,NA,TRBV7-2,CASSLVRAGMGTEAFF,TGTGCCAGCAGCTTAGTCCGGGCAGGGATGGGCACTGAAGCTTTCTTT
NA,TRBJ2-2,NA,TRBV19,CASQLQGNTGELFF,TGTGCCAGTCAACTTCAGGGAAACACCGGGGAGCTGTTTTTT
NA,TRBJ1-2,NA,TRBV9,CASSVGTLSSYGYTF,TGTGCCAGCAGCGTGGGGACATTGAGCTCCTATGGCTACACCTTC
once,TRBJ1-1,NA,TRBV6-5,CASRITGSAAAFF,TGTGCCAGCAGGATTACAGGAAGCGCAGCAGCTTTCTTT
NA,TRBJ2-2,TRBD2,TRBV19,CASRLGTSDTGELFF,TGTGCCAGTAGACTGGGGACTAGCGACACCGGGGAGCTGTTTTTT